This T cell receptor (beta chain) stems from a study of T-cell memory formation after mild COVID-19. Study observations and caveats: Contracting CD4+ clones were located mainly in CM and EM, and CD8+ clones in EMRA. For second-wave clones that peaked at day 37, SARS-CoV-2 specificity went unverified. A second wave expanding day 15 to 37 was CD4+-biased; contracting clones were balanced.

To note about this clonotype: The antigen is not known.

TCRdb used MiXCR to reprocess the 5' RACE reads, holding one entry per CDR3 protein. The data contain roughly 240,000 distinct CDR3 sequences, around 15% of them singletons. The CDR3 loop spans 17 amino acids. V was clipped by 4 bases and J by 0 bases; unmatched bases: 7. Germline V gives CDR1 SGDLS, CDR2 YYNGEE. The chain links TRBV9 to TRBJ2-1; 10 nucleotides match TRBD2. Sequencing used PBMCs or a T cell subset sorted from them (not recorded which). The sequence was collected from a man between 18 and 35 years old who had mild COVID-19 (a few samples of this study predate the infection). Cell type and time point are not known. CDR3: CASSFSGGISSYNEQFF. Written as DNA, the CDR3 is TGTGCCAGCAGCTTTAGCGGGGGGATCAGCTCCTACAATGAGCAGTTCTTC.